This T cell receptor (beta chain) was obtained from a study of control samples from healthy donors and cancer patients. The assay was immunoSEQ multiplex PCR, and TCRdb's table has in-frame clones only and misses some. This table holds approximately 58,000 clones, 87% found once. The CDR3 totals 15 residues. Losses at the gene ends were 5 bases for V and 9 bases for J; bases not matched to a gene: 7. The germline CDR1 and CDR2 sequences are PRHDT and FYEKMQ (reference sequence). The sequencing input was PBMCs. The chain joins TRBV13 to TRBJ2-7; TRBD2 matches at 16 bases. This receptor was identified in a man aged 60 to 75 with head and neck cancer. The CDR3 reads CASSAGTSGGARQYF. The CDR3 DNA reads TGTGCCAGCAGCGCTGGGACTAGCGGGGGGGCTAGGCAGTACTTC.